These 2 T cell receptor beta chains came from one sample sequenced in a study of control samples from healthy donors and cancer patients. Measured with immunoSEQ multiplex PCR; TCRdb has only the in-frame clones, and not every one. The sample holds 150,000 to 180,000 clones, around 96% seen once. The sequencing sample was made of blood. Source of these receptors: a man in his forties in good health.

This chain uses TRBV19 with TRBJ1-4; TRBD1 agrees at 10 bases. This CDR3 comprises 16 residues. The junction had 12 bases not matched to a gene; V was cut back by 6 bases and J by 8 bases. CDR1 is LNHDA and CDR2 is SQIVND in the germline V gene (reference sequence). The CDR3 DNA is TGTGCCAGTAGCTCCGGGACAGGGGTGCGTCGGGAAAAACTGTTTTTT. Translation gives CASSSGTGVRREKLFF.

The rearrangement links TRBV6-6 to TRBJ1-2; possible D gene TRBD1, 5 bases. The CDR3 length is 15 residues. Germline CDR1 is MNHNY and CDR2 is SVGAGI (reference sequence). Trimming removed 5 bases from V and 0 bases from J, with 13 bases in between. The CDR3 DNA sequence: TGTGCCAGCAGTAGAAGACAGACACCTAACTATGGCTACACCTTC. Translation gives CASSRRQTPNYGYTF.